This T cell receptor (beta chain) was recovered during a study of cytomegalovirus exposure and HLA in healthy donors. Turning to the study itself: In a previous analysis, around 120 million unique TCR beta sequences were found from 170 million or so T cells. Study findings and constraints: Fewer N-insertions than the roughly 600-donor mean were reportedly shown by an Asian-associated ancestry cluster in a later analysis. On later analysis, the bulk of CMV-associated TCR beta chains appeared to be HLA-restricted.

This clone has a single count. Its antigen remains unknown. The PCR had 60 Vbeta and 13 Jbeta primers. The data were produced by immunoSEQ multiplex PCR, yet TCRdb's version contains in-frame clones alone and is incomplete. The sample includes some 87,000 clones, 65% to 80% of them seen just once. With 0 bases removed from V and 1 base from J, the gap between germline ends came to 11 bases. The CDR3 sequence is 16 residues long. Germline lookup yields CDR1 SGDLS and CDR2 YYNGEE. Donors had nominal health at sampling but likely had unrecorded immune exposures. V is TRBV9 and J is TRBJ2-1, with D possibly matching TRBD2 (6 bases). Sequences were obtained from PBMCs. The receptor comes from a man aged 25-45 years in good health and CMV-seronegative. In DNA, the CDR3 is TGTGCCAGCAGCGTAGGGGGGGACGGATCCTACAATGAGCAGTTCTTC. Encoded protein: CASSVGGDGSYNEQFF. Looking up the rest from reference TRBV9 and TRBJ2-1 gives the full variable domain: DSGVTQTPKHLITATGQRVTLRCSPRSGDLSVYWYQQSLDQGLQFLIQYYNGEERAKGNILERFSAQQFPDLHSELNLSSLELGDSALYFCASSVGGDGSYNEQFFGPGTRLTVL.